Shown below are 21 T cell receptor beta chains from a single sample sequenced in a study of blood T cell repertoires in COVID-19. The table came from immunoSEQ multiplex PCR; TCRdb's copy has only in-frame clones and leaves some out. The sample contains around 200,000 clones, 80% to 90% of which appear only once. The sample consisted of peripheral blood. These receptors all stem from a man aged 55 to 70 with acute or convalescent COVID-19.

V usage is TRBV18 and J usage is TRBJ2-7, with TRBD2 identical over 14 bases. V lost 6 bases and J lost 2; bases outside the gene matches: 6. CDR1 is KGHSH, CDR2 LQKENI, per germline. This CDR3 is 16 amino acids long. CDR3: CASSMMGLAGAYEQYF. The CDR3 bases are TGTGCCAGCTCTATGATGGGACTAGCGGGAGCCTACGAGCAGTACTTC.

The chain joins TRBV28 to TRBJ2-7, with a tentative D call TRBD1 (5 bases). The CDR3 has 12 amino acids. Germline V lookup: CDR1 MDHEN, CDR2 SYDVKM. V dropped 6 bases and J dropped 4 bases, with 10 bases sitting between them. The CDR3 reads CASRSTGYEQYF. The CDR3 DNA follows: TGTGCCAGCAGATCAACAGGATACGAGCAGTACTTC.

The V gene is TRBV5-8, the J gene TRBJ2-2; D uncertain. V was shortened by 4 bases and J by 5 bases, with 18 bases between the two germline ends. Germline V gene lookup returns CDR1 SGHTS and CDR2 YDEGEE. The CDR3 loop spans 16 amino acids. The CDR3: CASSPPGSLKTGELFF. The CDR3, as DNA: TGTGCCAGCAGCCCCCCCGGGTCACTGAAGACCGGGGAGCTGTTTTTT.

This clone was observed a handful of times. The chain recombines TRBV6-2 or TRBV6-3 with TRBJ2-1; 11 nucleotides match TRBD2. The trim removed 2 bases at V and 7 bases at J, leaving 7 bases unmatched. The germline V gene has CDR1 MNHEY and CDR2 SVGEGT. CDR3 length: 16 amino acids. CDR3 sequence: CASSYPTSGRENEQFF. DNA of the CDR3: TGTGCCAGCAGTTACCCCACTAGCGGGAGAGAAAATGAGCAGTTCTTC.

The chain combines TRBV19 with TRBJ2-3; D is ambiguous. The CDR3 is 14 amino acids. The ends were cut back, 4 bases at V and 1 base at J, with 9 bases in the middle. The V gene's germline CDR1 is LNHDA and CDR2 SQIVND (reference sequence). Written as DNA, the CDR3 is TGTGCCAGTAGTAAGGCGGCCGGCACAGATACGCAGTATTTT. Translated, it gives CASSKAAGTDTQYF.

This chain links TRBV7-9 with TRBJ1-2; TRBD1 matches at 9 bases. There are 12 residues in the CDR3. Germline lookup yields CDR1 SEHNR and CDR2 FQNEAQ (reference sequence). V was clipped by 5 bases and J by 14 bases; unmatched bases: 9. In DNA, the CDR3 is TGTGCCAGCAGCGAACAACAGGGGGCAGTGACCTTC. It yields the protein CASSEQQGAVTF.

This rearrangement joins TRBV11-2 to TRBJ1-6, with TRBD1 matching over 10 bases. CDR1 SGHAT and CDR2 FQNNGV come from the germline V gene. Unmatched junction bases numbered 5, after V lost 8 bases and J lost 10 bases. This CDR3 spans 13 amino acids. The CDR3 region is CASGGQGRSPLHF. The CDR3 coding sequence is TGTGCCAGCGGGGGACAGGGGCGATCACCCCTCCACTTT.

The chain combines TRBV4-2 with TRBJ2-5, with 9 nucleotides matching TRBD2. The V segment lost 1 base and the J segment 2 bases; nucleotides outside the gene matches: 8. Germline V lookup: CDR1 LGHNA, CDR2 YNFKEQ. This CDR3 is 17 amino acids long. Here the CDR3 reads CASSQGGSSGKQETQYF. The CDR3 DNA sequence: TGTGCCAGCAGCCAAGGTGGCTCTAGCGGGAAGCAAGAGACCCAGTACTTC.

The CDR3 coding sequence is TGTGCCAGTAGTACAGGATCTAACTATGGCTACACCTTC. It codes for CASSTGSNYGYTF. The V and J genes are TRBV19 and TRBJ1-2; D is ambiguous. Trimming removed 4 bases from V and 0 bases from J, with 6 bases in between. Per the germline V gene, CDR1 is LNHDA and CDR2 is SQIVND (reference sequence). CDR3 length: 13 amino acids.

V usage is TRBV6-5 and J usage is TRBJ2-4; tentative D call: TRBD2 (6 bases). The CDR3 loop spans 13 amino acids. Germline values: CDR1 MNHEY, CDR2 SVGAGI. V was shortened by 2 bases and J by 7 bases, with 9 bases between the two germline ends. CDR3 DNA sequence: TGTGCCAGCAGTTACCCCGGGAGCAACATTCAGTACTTC. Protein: CASSYPGSNIQYF.

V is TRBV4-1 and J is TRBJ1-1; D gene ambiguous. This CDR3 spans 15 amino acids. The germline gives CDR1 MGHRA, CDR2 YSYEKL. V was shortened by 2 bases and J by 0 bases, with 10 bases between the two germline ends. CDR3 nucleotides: TGCGCCAGCAGCCAAACCGGGTCCATGAACACTGAAGCTTTCTTT. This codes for CASSQTGSMNTEAFF.

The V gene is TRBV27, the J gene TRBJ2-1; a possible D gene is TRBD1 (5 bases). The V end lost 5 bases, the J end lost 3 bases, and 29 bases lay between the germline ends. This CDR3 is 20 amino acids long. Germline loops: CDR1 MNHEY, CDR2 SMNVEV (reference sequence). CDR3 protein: CASSPGDVVGQPRIYNEQFF. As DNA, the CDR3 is TGTGCCAGCAGTCCCGGCGATGTGGTTGGACAACCTCGAATCTACAATGAGCAGTTCTTC.

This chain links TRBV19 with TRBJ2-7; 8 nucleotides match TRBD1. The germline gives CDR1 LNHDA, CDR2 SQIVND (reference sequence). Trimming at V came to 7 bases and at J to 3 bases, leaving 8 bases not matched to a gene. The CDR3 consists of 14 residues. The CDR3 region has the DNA TGTGCCAGTAACCCTGGACAGGGACTCTACGAGCAGTACTTC. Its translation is CASNPGQGLYEQYF.

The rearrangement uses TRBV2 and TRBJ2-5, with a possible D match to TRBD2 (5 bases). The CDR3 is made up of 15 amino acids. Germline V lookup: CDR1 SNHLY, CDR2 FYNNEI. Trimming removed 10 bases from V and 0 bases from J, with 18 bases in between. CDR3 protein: CATQRASGNQETQYF. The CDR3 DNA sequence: TGTGCCACGCAGAGGGCGTCCGGTAACCAAGAGACCCAGTACTTC.

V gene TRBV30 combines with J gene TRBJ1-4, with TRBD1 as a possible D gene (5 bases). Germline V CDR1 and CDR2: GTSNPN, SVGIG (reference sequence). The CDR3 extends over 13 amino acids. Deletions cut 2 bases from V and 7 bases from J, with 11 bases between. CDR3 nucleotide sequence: TGTGCCTGGAGTACCAATAGGGGTGAAAAACTGTTTTTT. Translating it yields CAWSTNRGEKLFF.

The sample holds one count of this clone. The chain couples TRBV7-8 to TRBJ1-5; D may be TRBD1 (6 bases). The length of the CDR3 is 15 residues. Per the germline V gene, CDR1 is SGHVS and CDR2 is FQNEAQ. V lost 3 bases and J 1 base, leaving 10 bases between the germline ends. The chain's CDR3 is CASSFEGGSNQPQHF. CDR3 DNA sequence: TGTGCCAGCAGCTTCGAGGGGGGGAGCAATCAGCCCCAGCATTTT.

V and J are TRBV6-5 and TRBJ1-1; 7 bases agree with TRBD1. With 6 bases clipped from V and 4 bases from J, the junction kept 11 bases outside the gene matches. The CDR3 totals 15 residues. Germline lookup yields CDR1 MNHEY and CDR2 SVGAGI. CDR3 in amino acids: CASRAAGGRGTEAFF. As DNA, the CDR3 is TGTGCCAGCAGGGCGGCAGGGGGTCGTGGCACTGAAGCTTTCTTT.

The CDR3 DNA follows: TGTGCCAGCAGCGGCCGCCAGGGTCGTCCCACTGAAGCTTTCTTT. This translates into CASSGRQGRPTEAFF. The chain recombines TRBV9 with TRBJ1-1; D perhaps matches TRBD1 (5 bases). The V and J ends lost 3 bases and 4 bases respectively, with 16 bases between them. Germline V gives CDR1 SGDLS, CDR2 YYNGEE. CDR3 length: 15 residues.

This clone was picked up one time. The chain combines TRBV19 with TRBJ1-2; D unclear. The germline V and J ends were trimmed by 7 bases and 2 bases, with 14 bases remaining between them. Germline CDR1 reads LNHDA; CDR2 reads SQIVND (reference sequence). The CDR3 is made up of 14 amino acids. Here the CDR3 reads CASTNAGANYGYTF. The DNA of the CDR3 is TGTGCCAGTACAAATGCGGGAGCGAACTATGGCTACACCTTC. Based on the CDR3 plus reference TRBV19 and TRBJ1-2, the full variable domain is DGGITQSPKYLFRKEGQNVTLSCEQNLNHDAMYWYRQDPGQGLRLIYYSQIVNDFQKGDIAEGYSVSREKKESFPLTVTSAQKNPTAFYLCASTNAGANYGYTFGSGTRLTVV.

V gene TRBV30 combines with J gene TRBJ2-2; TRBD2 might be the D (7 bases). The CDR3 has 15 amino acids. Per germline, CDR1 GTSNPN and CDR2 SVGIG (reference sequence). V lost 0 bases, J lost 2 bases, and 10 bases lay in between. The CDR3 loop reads CAWSVGGVNTGELFF. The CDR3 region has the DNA TGTGCCTGGAGTGTAGGGGGGGTTAACACCGGGGAGCTGTTTTTT.

The CDR3 spells CASSRGAGLSYEQYF. Here the CDR3 DNA reads TGTGCCAGCAGTCGGGGGGCGGGGCTGTCCTACGAGCAGTACTTC. The rearrangement uses TRBV3-1 (or the pseudogene TRBV3-2) and TRBJ2-7, with D perhaps TRBD2 (7 bases). This CDR3 is 15 amino acids long. V was pared by 6 bases and J by 1 base, with 16 bases between. CDR1 is LGHDT, CDR2 YNNKEL, per germline (reference sequence).